Below are 5 T cell receptor beta chains sequenced from a single sample in a study of tumor-infiltrating lymphocytes in primary liver carcinoma. Making TCR beta cDNA involved approximately 0.5 ug total RNA and a constant-region primer. It was through three nested multiplex PCR rounds of slightly modified ARM-PCR that TCR beta libraries arose. Investigators reported that the first two PCR rounds, at roughly 10 cycles each, used TRBV1-TRBV30 forward primers with a C-beta reverse primer. TCRdb re-analysed the multiplex PCR reads in MiXCR, keeping a single row per CDR3 protein. The sample records about 54,000 distinct CDR3 sequences, roughly 77% being singletons. The tissue used was unsorted bulk material of about 19-33 mg. RNA and DNA were co-extracted from it with the AllPrep DNA/RNA mini kit. Specimen: liver tumor tissue from sampling region 2. Subset in this sample: tumor region T2, inferior pole. The receptors come from a man aged 35 to 55 with primary liver carcinoma and hepatitis B virus infection.

This clonotype showed up just once. Relative to the germline gene, one junction end is altered; a read error may explain this. This chain connects TRBV12-3 or TRBV12-4 to TRBJ2-7; the D call may be TRBD1 or TRBD2 (5 bases each). The CDR3 sequence is 14 residues long. Here the CDR3 DNA reads TGTGCCGGCAGCTTAGGGACGGACTCCTACGAGCAGTACTTC. This gives the protein CAGSLGTDSYEQYF.

A word on this clonotype: Since a much larger clone is just one base distant, this may be a read error. V is TRBV24-1 and J is TRBJ2-1; D call uncertain. Germline V gene sequence: CDR1 KGHDR, CDR2 SFDVKD. The CDR3 is made up of 13 amino acids. In DNA form, the CDR3 reads TGTACCACCGCCCGTGGGTCTAACAATGAGCAGTTCTTC. It specifies CTTARGSNNEQFF.

For this clonotype: The conserved phenylalanine or tryptophan normally closing the CDR3 is absent here, so this likely arose from a read error. The chain has TRBV19 and TRBJ2-1; TRBD2 aligns across 9 bases. The length of the CDR3 is 17 residues. The germline gives CDR1 LNHDA, CDR2 SQIVND (reference sequence). The trim removed 3 bases at V and 3 bases at J, leaving 9 bases unmatched. The CDR3, as DNA: TGTGCCAGTAGTATCTTAGCGGGAGCGGGGGGCTACAATGAGCAGTTCCTC. This gives the protein CASSILAGAGGYNEQFL.

The chain employs TRBV7-8 and TRBJ2-3; D not resolved. Germline V gives CDR1 SGHVS, CDR2 FQNEAQ. CDR3 size: 15 residues. V shed 5 bases and J shed 1 base, with 13 bases lying between them. Here the CDR3 reads CASSPTVQGTDTQYF. CDR3 nucleotides: TGTGCCAGCAGCCCGACTGTCCAAGGCACAGATACGCAGTATTTT.

As for this clonotype: The junction does not match germline at one end; this may be a read error. V usage is TRBV10-3 and J usage is TRBJ2-7; 9 bases match TRBD1. This CDR3 spans 19 amino acids. Per germline, CDR1 ENHRY and CDR2 SYGVKD. Here the CDR3 reads CAIGEFPLQTGTGNYKQYF. CDR3 coding DNA: TGTGCCATCGGTGAGTTCCCCCTCCAGACCGGGACAGGGAACTACAAGCAGTACTTC.